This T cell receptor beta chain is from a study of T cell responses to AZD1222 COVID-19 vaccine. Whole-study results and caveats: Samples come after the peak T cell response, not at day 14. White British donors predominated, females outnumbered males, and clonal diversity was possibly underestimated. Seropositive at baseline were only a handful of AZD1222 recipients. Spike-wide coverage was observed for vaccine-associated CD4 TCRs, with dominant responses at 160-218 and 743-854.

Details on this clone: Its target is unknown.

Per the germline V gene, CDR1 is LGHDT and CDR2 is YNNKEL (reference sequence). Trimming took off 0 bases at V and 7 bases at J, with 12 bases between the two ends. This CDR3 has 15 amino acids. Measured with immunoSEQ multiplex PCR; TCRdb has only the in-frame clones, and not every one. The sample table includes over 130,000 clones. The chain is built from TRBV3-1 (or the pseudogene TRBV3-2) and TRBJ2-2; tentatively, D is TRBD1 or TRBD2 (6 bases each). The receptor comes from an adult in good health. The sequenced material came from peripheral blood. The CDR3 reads CASSQEWGRGGELFF. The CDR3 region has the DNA TGTGCCAGCAGCCAAGAATGGGGGCGGGGCGGGGAGCTGTTTTTT.